A selection of T cell receptor beta chains follows, all from one sample in a study of T cell responses to AZD1222 COVID-19 vaccine. Here immunoSEQ multiplex PCR was the method, and the copy in TCRdb shows in-frame clones only, minus some. The data contain 90,000 to 120,000 clones, about nine tenths of them singletons. Sequencing used peripheral blood, obtained 28 days after the second AZD1222 dose. These receptors were collected from an adult who received the AZD1222 COVID-19 vaccine. The CDR3 runs from the conserved cysteine through the conserved F or W.

J | length | V | CDR3
TRBJ1-5 | 15 | TRBV2 | CASREGGFGNQPQHF
TRBJ1-6 | 12 | TRBV6-5 | CASRTGSSPLHF
TRBJ2-7 | 15 | TRBV28 | CASRGQGLGTYEQYF
TRBJ1-1 | 15 | TRBV29-1 | CSVGPVGGMNTEAFF
TRBJ1-5 | 16 | TRBV4-1 | CASSQDWVGQNQPQHF
TRBJ1-4 | 16 | TRBV5-1 | CASSPGQGMTNEKLFF
TRBJ2-7 | 15 | TRBV5-1 | CASSLDGQGSSEQYF
TRBJ2-5 | 15 | TRBV7-6 | CASSLIGGVQETQYF
TRBJ1-3 | 14 | TRBV6-2/TRBV6-3 | CASSYSNSGNTIYF
TRBJ2-7 | 15 | TRBV3-1/TRBV3-2 | CASSQASGGSYEQYF
TRBJ2-1 | 15 | TRBV29-1 | CSAAVGQVFGGEQFF
TRBJ1-1 | 13 | TRBV29-1 | CSAPDPKDTEAFF
TRBJ1-6 | 12 | TRBV28 | CASDPGASPLHF
TRBJ2-3 | 13 | TRBV29-1 | CSSRLGRTDTQYF
TRBJ1-1 | 15 | TRBV30 | CAWSMGTAMNTEAFF
TRBJ1-4 | 12 | TRBV30 | CAWRGSSEKLFF
TRBJ1-6 | 16 | TRBV19 | CASTYVSGTGNSPLHF
TRBJ2-3 | 17 | TRBV9 | CASSVAQGFPWGDTQYF
TRBJ1-4 | 15 | TRBV25-1 | CASSDLGLGNEKLFF
TRBJ1-5 | 12 | TRBV28 | CASSPPNQPQHF
TRBJ1-3 | 16 | TRBV7-2 | CASSLDSTGLGDTIYF
TRBJ2-7 | 14 | TRBV19 | CVFIAGLGLYEQYF
TRBJ1-4 | 14 | TRBV5-1 | CASSLEGGQEKLFF
TRBJ2-3 | 16 | TRBV7-6 | CASSLGASGRADTQYF
TRBJ2-7 | 12 | TRBV7-9 | CASRSREHEQYF
TRBJ2-7 | 12 | TRBV2 | CASKGTPYEQYF
TRBJ2-2 | 12 | TRBV5-4 | CASSYVGGELFF
TRBJ1-4 | 15 | TRBV25-1 | CASSESFRGFEKLFF
TRBJ1-5 | 12 | TRBV2 | CASSTTGVAQHF
TRBJ2-1 | 16 | TRBV28 | CASSFGGRIYNNEQFF
TRBJ2-5 | 13 | TRBV19 | CASSLQGRETQYF
TRBJ2-2 | 14 | TRBV5-1 | CASGLAANTGELFF
TRBJ1-5 | 15 | TRBV15 | CATSRTGVSNQPQHF
TRBJ1-5 | 14 | TRBV19 | CASTTGTWNQPQHF